A single sample gave rise to the 28 T cell receptor beta chains below, sequenced in a study of brain T cells in children with intractable seizures (dated by TCRdb to the early 2020s). The method was the immunoSEQ multiplex PCR assay. The table was pulled from immuneACCESS by TCRdb, which kept in-frame rearrangements only. Such tables lose some clones; where checked, under half of the loss comes from unresolved V genes, and the rest has no known cause. The sample table shows about 320,000 clones, and approximately 93% are seen once. In total, the top ten clones hold about 6% of the sample. In light of the paper, this sample's time point label describes: blood from clinic visit 5 months post-surgery; TSC patient then seizure free. The specimen was peripheral blood, collected more than 4 months after surgery. The receptors shown here come from a boy in the first two years of life with tuberous sclerosis and intractable seizures.

The genes are TRBV24-1 and TRBJ2-7, with no clear D. Germline V lookup: CDR1 KGHDR, CDR2 SFDVKD. CDR3 length: 14 amino acids. Trimming cost V 10 bases and J 3 bases, with 18 bases left between them. The DNA for the CDR3 is TGTGCCACTACCCGGAGTGGGCAGTACTACGAGCAGTACTTC. It encodes CATTRSGQYYEQYF.

The rearrangement links TRBV24-1 to TRBJ2-7; 9 bases fit TRBD1. CDR1 and CDR2 from the germline V gene are KGHDR and SFDVKD. V shed 3 bases, J shed 7 bases, and the junction held 9 bases outside the gene matches. The CDR3 runs to 15 residues. The CDR3 here is CATSDPGTGTGEQYF. The CDR3 DNA reads as TGTGCCACCAGTGATCCCGGGACAGGGACGGGGGAGCAGTACTTC.

V is TRBV19 and J is TRBJ2-5; 7 bases line up with TRBD1. J lost 3 bases, V lost 4 bases, and 5 bases had no gene match. Looked up from germline, CDR1 is LNHDA and CDR2 is SQIVND (reference sequence). CDR3 length equals 14 residues. The CDR3: CASSTRDRKETQYF. The CDR3 DNA reads as TGTGCCAGTAGTACCCGGGACAGAAAAGAGACCCAGTACTTC.

The chain couples TRBV2 to TRBJ2-1; 13 bases map to TRBD2. Germline V lookup: CDR1 SNHLY, CDR2 FYNNEI. The CDR3 has 19 residues. Trimming removed 8 bases from V and 2 bases from J; junction bases left unmatched: 15. DNA of the CDR3: TGTGCCAGCCACTCCCTTCCGGGACTAGCGGGGAGGACCTACAATGAGCAGTTCTTC. It encodes CASHSLPGLAGRTYNEQFF.

The J gene is TRBJ2-5, the V gene TRBV10-3; D is unresolved. V lost 2 bases and J lost 0, with 7 bases in between. This CDR3 spans 14 amino acids. CDR1 and CDR2 from the germline V gene are ENHRY and SYGVKD. DNA for the CDR3: TGTGCCATCAGTGAGAGAGGAGACCAAGAGACCCAGTACTTC. Translated, it gives CAISERGDQETQYF.

The CDR3 sequence is CASSLSGGDNEKLFF. CDR3 in DNA: TGTGCCAGCAGCTTATCAGGGGGGGACAACGAAAAACTGTTTTTT. V usage is TRBV5-4 and J usage is TRBJ1-4; 7 bases line up with TRBD1. Germline CDR1 is SGHNT and CDR2 is YYREEE (reference sequence). The length of the CDR3 is 15 residues. V was clipped by 2 bases and J by 8 bases; unmatched bases: 9. Full variable domain (rest looked up from reference TRBV5-4 and TRBJ1-4): ETGVTQSPTHLIKTRGQQVTLRCSSQSGHNTVSWYQQALGQGPQFIFQYYREEENGRGNFPPRFSGLQFPNYSSELNVNALELDDSALYLCASSLSGGDNEKLFFGSGTQLSVL.

This clone was observed a handful of times. The gene calls are TRBV7-9 and TRBJ1-4; D is ambiguous. Per the germline V gene, CDR1 is SEHNR and CDR2 is FQNEAQ (reference sequence). The length of the CDR3 is 11 residues. Trimming cost V 5 bases and J 8 bases, with 6 bases left between them. CDR3 bases: TGTGCCAGCAGCAACGGGGAAAAACTGTTTTTT. It encodes CASSNGEKLFF.

The chain links TRBV6-5 to TRBJ2-7; D may be TRBD1 (6 bases). The CDR3 loop spans 15 amino acids. Trimming removed 2 bases at V and 3 bases at J, with 14 bases between. The germline gives CDR1 MNHEY, CDR2 SVGAGI. CDR3 protein: CASSYTGSRGYEQYF. DNA of the CDR3: TGTGCCAGCAGTTACACGGGGTCCAGGGGCTACGAGCAGTACTTC.

CDR3 residues: CASSSNTEAFF. CDR3 in DNA: TGTGCCAGCAGTTCGAACACTGAAGCTTTCTTT. The chain employs TRBV12-3 or TRBV12-4 and TRBJ1-1; D not certain. The V and J ends lost 4 bases and 1 base respectively, with 1 base between them. The CDR3 runs 11 residues.

The V gene is TRBV19, the J gene TRBJ1-4, with 7 bases that match TRBD1. CDR3 size: 16 residues. The germline V gene has CDR1 LNHDA and CDR2 SQIVND (reference sequence). The ends lost 5 bases at V and 2 bases at J; junction bases unmatched: 8. In DNA, the CDR3 is TGTGCCAGTAGTCTCCAAACAGGGGAGACTAATGAAAAACTGTTTTTT. This encodes CASSLQTGETNEKLFF.

The rearrangement links TRBV9 to TRBJ2-3; 13 nucleotides line up with TRBD2. Germline V gene sequence: CDR1 SGDLS, CDR2 YYNGEE. Unmatched junction bases numbered 4, after V lost 0 bases and J lost 6 bases. CDR3 length: 16 amino acids. The CDR3 DNA reads TGTGCCAGCAGCGTAGGGACTAGCGGGAGTTCCGATACGCAGTATTTT. As protein: CASSVGTSGSSDTQYF.

The chain carries TRBV3-1 (or the pseudogene TRBV3-2) and TRBJ1-1; 7 bases fit TRBD1. The junction had 8 bases not matched to a gene; V was cut back by 4 bases and J by 6 bases. The germline V gene encodes CDR1 LGHDT and CDR2 YNNKEL (reference sequence). This CDR3 is 14 amino acids long. The CDR3 coding sequence is TGTGCCAGCAGCCGAGACAGGGTCGACGCTGAAGCTTTCTTT. Residues: CASSRDRVDAEAFF.

This chain links TRBV12-5 with TRBJ2-1, with 13 nucleotides matching TRBD2. The germline V gene encodes CDR1 LGHNT and CDR2 FRNRAP. V shed 0 bases and J 7 bases; nucleotides not matched to a gene: 3. CDR3 length equals 16 residues. CDR3: CASGLVTSGRGNEQFF. CDR3 bases: TGTGCTAGTGGTTTGGTAACTAGCGGGAGGGGGAATGAGCAGTTCTTC.

As regards this clone: Other nucleotide sequences from this sample produce the same CDR3. In nucleotides, the CDR3 is TGTGCCAGCAGCTCGAGATACGAGCAGTACTTC. Its translation is CASSSRYEQYF. The chain recombines TRBV7-9 with TRBJ2-7; D not certain. Deletions cut 4 bases from V and 4 bases from J, with 5 bases between. Germline V gives CDR1 SEHNR, CDR2 FQNEAQ (reference sequence). The CDR3 has 11 amino acids.

V usage is TRBV3-1 (or the pseudogene TRBV3-2) and J usage is TRBJ2-2; 7 nucleotides match TRBD1. Trimming took 3 bases from V and 1 from J; bases not matched to a gene: 2. The CDR3 consists of 15 residues. Germline V gene sequence: CDR1 LGHDT, CDR2 YNNKEL (reference sequence). In DNA, the CDR3 is TGTGCCAGCAGCCATGGGGACAGGAACACCGGGGAGCTGTTTTTT. It specifies CASSHGDRNTGELFF.

V and J are TRBV4-2 and TRBJ2-5; perhaps D is TRBD1 or TRBD2 (5 bases each). The CDR3 runs to 17 residues. V lost 1 base and J lost 1, with 16 bases in between. The germline V gene has CDR1 LGHNA and CDR2 YNFKEQ. The CDR3 spells CASSQVGVVGIQETQYF. The DNA of the CDR3 is TGTGCCAGCAGCCAAGTGGGGGTGGTCGGGATCCAAGAGACCCAGTACTTC.

This clone was picked up one time. The CDR3 DNA reads as TGTGCCAGCAGCTTACCAGCGGGGGGTTACAATGAGCAGTTCTTC. Translation gives CASSLPAGGYNEQFF. The chain is built from TRBV7-9 and TRBJ2-1, with 9 bases lining up with TRBD2. CDR3 size: 15 residues. J was trimmed by 4 bases and V by 2 bases; bases with no gene match: 3. Germline values: CDR1 SEHNR, CDR2 FQNEAQ (reference sequence).

The chain combines TRBV9 with TRBJ2-7, with D perhaps assigned TRBD1 or TRBD2 (5 bases each). Germline-derived CDR1 and CDR2 are SGDLS and YYNGEE. CDR3 size: 14 residues. Trimming pared 3 bases from V and 3 bases from J, leaving 13 bases between. CDR3 sequence reads: CASSAGTSGYEQYF. The DNA for the CDR3 is TGTGCCAGCAGCGCCGGGACCAGCGGCTACGAGCAGTACTTC.

CDR3 sequence (DNA): TGTGCCAGCAGCCAAGGGGGACTAGGGGGTGTTTGGGACTACGAGCAGTACTTC. Translation gives CASSQGGLGGVWDYEQYF. The gene calls are TRBV4-2 and TRBJ2-7; 8 bases match TRBD2. This CDR3 is built from 18 residues. In germline, CDR1 is LGHNA, CDR2 YNFKEQ. V gave up 1 base and J gave up 3 bases; unmatched junction bases: 14.

The chain carries TRBV6-4 and TRBJ1-6, with D maybe TRBD1 (5 bases). The CDR3 extends over 13 amino acids. The ends were cut back, 3 bases at V and 5 bases at J, with 5 bases in the middle. Germline V gene sequence: CDR1 MRHNA, CDR2 SNTAGT. The CDR3 DNA reads as TGTGCCAGCAGTGAGGACAATAATTCACCCCTCCACTTT. Amino acid sequence: CASSEDNNSPLHF.

This sequence joins TRBV29-1 and TRBJ1-1, with D maybe TRBD1 (5 bases). Trimming pared 3 bases from V and 10 bases from J, leaving 18 bases between. CDR1 is SQVTM, CDR2 ANQGSEA, per germline. The CDR3 has 13 residues. The CDR3 DNA follows: TGCAGCGTTGAGGAGGCGGGGCGGGGGATAGCTTTCTTT. It is translated as CSVEEAGRGIAFF. The complete variable domain, with remaining parts taken from reference TRBV29-1 and TRBJ1-1, reads SAVISQKPSRDICQRGTSLTIQCQVDSQVTMMFWYRQQPGQSLTLIATANQGSEATYESGFVIDKFPISRPNLTFSTLTVSNMSPEDSSIYLCSVEEAGRGIAFFGQGTRLTVV.

V gene TRBV28 combines with J gene TRBJ1-4; 7 nucleotides match TRBD1. Germline trimming cut 6 bases from V and 7 bases from J; bases unmatched to any gene: 8. The germline gives CDR1 MDHEN, CDR2 SYDVKM. The CDR3 contains 14 residues. This CDR3 is CASSRRGEAEKLFF. The CDR3 DNA reads as TGTGCCAGCAGCCGCAGGGGGGAGGCTGAAAAACTGTTTTTT.

This rearrangement joins TRBV25-1 to TRBJ1-6; tentatively, D is TRBD1 (5 bases). CDR1 MGHDK and CDR2 SYGVNS come from the germline V gene. Trimming removed 2 bases at V and 1 base at J, with 12 bases between. The CDR3 contains 17 residues. For the CDR3, the DNA is TGTGCCAGCAGTGAAGCGGGAGGGACTTCCTATAATTCACCCCTCCACTTT. Translating gives CASSEAGGTSYNSPLHF.

Written as DNA, the CDR3 is TGTGCCAGCAGTTTACAGGGGGCAGGTGAGCAGTACTTC. This codes for CASSLQGAGEQYF. V usage is TRBV12-3 or TRBV12-4 and J usage is TRBJ2-7, with TRBD1 identical over 8 bases. J gave up 7 bases and V 2 bases, and 4 bases lay outside the gene matches. CDR3 length: 13 amino acids.

The chain couples TRBV10-3 to TRBJ2-3; D gene unclear. Germline lookup yields CDR1 ENHRY and CDR2 SYGVKD. Trimming took 0 bases from V and 5 from J, leaving 9 bases between them. The CDR3 runs to 14 residues. As DNA, the CDR3 is TGTGCCATCAGTGAGTCAAACGCACAAGATACGCAGTATTTT. This encodes CAISESNAQDTQYF.

The chain links TRBV27 to TRBJ2-7; D is possibly TRBD2 (5 bases). V lost 0 bases, J lost 2 bases, and 11 bases lay in between. The CDR3 is made up of 15 amino acids. CDR1 is MNHEY and CDR2 is SMNVEV in the germline V gene (reference sequence). Here the CDR3 DNA reads TGTGCCAGCAGTTTATCGGCGGGCTCCCCCTACGAGCAGTACTTC. It translates to CASSLSAGSPYEQYF.

The chain carries TRBV7-6 and TRBJ2-3, with a tentative D call TRBD2 (6 bases). The CDR3 runs 19 residues. The V and J ends lost 4 bases and 1 base respectively, with 24 bases between them. The germline V gene has CDR1 SGHVS and CDR2 FNYEAQ. The CDR3 loop reads CASSSAEWELTGGTDTQYF. The CDR3 coding sequence is TGTGCCAGCAGCTCAGCAGAATGGGAGTTAACGGGGGGCACAGATACGCAGTATTTT.

This chain uses TRBV13 with TRBJ1-5; D is unresolved. Germline CDR1 is PRHDT and CDR2 is FYEKMQ (reference sequence). CDR3 length: 12 residues. The ends were cut back, 5 bases at V and 2 bases at J, with 4 bases in the middle. The CDR3 DNA reads as TGTGCCAGCAGCCCAGGCAATCAGCCCCAGCATTTT. This sequence encodes CASSPGNQPQHF. The full variable domain, completed using reference TRBV13 and TRBJ1-5, is AAGVIQSPRHLIKEKRETATLKCYPIPRHDTVYWYQQGPGQDPQFLISFYEKMQSDKGSIPDRFSAQQFSDYHSELNMSSLELGDSALYFCASSPGNQPQHFGDGTRLSIL.